This TCR beta chain is from a study of cytomegalovirus exposure and HLA in healthy donors. It was with 60 Vbeta and 13 Jbeta primers that the PCR ran. The table came from immunoSEQ multiplex PCR; TCRdb's copy has only in-frame clones and leaves some out. The repertoire holds 150,000 to 180,000 clones, more than 70% seen once, with roughly 5.5% in the top ten. CDR1 is GTSNPN and CDR2 is SVGIG in the germline V gene (reference sequence). There are 12 residues in the CDR3. The V and J ends lost 0 bases and 4 bases respectively, with 7 bases between them. The receptor was isolated from a woman in her 40s in good health and CMV-seropositive. Sequences were obtained from PBMCs. This chain joins TRBV30 and TRBJ2-7; D gene unclear. For the CDR3, the DNA is TGTGCCTGGAGTGTAAGTGCGTACGAGCAGTACTTC. Its protein product is CAWSVSAYEQYF.